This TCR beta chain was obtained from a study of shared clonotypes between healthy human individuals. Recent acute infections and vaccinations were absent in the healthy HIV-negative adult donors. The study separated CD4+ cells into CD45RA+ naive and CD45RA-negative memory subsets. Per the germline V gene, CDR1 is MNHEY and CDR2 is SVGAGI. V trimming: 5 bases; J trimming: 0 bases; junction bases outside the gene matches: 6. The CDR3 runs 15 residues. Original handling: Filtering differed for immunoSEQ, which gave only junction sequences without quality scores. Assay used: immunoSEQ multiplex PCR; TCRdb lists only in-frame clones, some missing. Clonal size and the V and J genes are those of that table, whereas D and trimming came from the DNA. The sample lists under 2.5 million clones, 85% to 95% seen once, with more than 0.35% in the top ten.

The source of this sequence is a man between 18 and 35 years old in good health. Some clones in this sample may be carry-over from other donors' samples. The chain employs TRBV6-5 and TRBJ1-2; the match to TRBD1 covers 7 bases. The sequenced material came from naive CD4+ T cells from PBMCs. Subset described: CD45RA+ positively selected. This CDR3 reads CASSRQGSANYGYTF. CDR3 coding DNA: TGTGCCAGCAGTAGACAGGGATCAGCTAACTATGGCTACACCTTC.